A single sample gave rise to the 22 T cell receptor beta chains below, sequenced in a study of T-cell memory formation after mild COVID-19. TCRdb recomputed calls from the 5' RACE reads with MiXCR, one row per CDR3 protein. The sample lists roughly 240,000 distinct CDR3 sequences, around 16% occurring once. Sequenced sample: PBMCs or a T cell subset sorted from them (not recorded which). All receptors come from a man between 18 and 29 years old who had mild COVID-19 (a few samples of this study predate the infection). Cell type and time point are not known.

The V and J genes are TRBV12-3 or TRBV12-4 and TRBJ1-5, with D maybe TRBD1 (6 bases). The ends were cut back, 5 bases at V and 0 bases at J, with 8 bases in the middle. The CDR3 is 14 residues long. CDR3 sequence: CASSGRGSNQPQHF. The CDR3 DNA reads as TGTGCCAGCAGTGGCAGGGGTAGCAATCAGCCCCAGCATTTT.

This clonotype was seen only a few times. One end of the junction fails to match germline, which may point to a read error. The J gene is TRBJ2-3, the V gene TRBV18; either TRBD1 or TRBD2 may fit D (7 bases each). This CDR3 has 13 amino acids. Germline lookup yields CDR1 KGHSH and CDR2 LQKENI. In DNA, the CDR3 is TGTGCCAGCTCACGGGAAACAGGGGAGGGCCTGAATTTT. This gives the protein CASSRETGEGLNF.

This clonotype was detected a few times. The chain couples TRBV5-1 to TRBJ2-4; 8 nucleotides line up with TRBD1. V shed 1 base and J 1 base; nucleotides not matched to a gene: 10. CDR3 length: 18 amino acids. Germline loops: CDR1 SGHRS, CDR2 YFSETQ. DNA of the CDR3: TGCGCCAGCAGCTTGCCGCAGGGGGCTACGGTTGCCAAAAACATTCAGTACTTC. Translated: CASSLPQGATVAKNIQYF.

This clonotype was detected a few times. J is TRBJ2-5 and V is TRBV6-2 or TRBV6-3; TRBD1 might be the D (6 bases). The CDR3 runs 15 residues. V was pared by 6 bases and J by 2 bases, with 16 bases between. Germline assignment: CDR1 MNHEY and CDR2 SVGEGT. The CDR3 sequence is CASSQPPGHQETQYF. CDR3 nucleotide sequence: TGTGCCAGCAGCCAACCCCCGGGACATCAAGAGACCCAGTACTTC.

This clonotype has only a few counts. The CDR3 loop is CSAGPADTQYF. The CDR3 DNA follows: TGCAGTGCTGGACCGGCGGATACGCAGTATTTT. The chain uses TRBV20-1 and TRBJ2-3; D is ambiguous. CDR3 length: 11 residues. Trimming removed 5 bases from V and 6 bases from J, with 9 bases in between. CDR1 DFQATT and CDR2 SNEGSKA come from the germline V gene (reference sequence).

This clonotype has more than one count but fewer than ten. The J gene is TRBJ2-7, the V gene TRBV7-9; no clear D gene. The germline V and J ends were trimmed by 4 bases and 2 bases, with 9 bases remaining between them. The CDR3 extends over 13 amino acids. Germline V CDR1 and CDR2: SEHNR, FQNEAQ (reference sequence). CDR3 sequence: CASSWSEAYEQYF. The DNA of the CDR3 is TGTGCCAGCAGCTGGTCGGAAGCCTACGAGCAGTACTTC.

This clonotype turned up a few times. The chain carries TRBV15 and TRBJ2-1; D is undetermined. This CDR3 is 14 amino acids long. Germline V gene sequence: CDR1 LNHNV, CDR2 YYDKDF (reference sequence). The ends were cut back, 3 bases at V and 3 bases at J, with 9 bases in the middle. The CDR3 bases are TGTGCCACCAGCAGGGGGTCGTTCTACAATGAGCAGTTCTTC. Amino acid sequence: CATSRGSFYNEQFF.

This clonotype was recorded at least ten times. The chain has TRBV5-1 and TRBJ1-1; D gene uncertain. This CDR3 is built from 13 residues. The V end was cut by 0 bases, the J end by 8 bases, with 11 bases between. CDR1 and CDR2 from the germline V gene are SGHRS and YFSETQ. CDR3 coding DNA: TGCGCCAGCAGCTTGGATAACAGCCCAGAAGCTTTCTTT. This gives the protein CASSLDNSPEAFF.

This clonotype was observed many times. The J gene is TRBJ1-1, the V gene TRBV4-1; TRBD1 is a possible D gene (6 bases). The CDR3 consists of 16 residues. CDR1 is MGHRA and CDR2 is YSYEKL in the germline V gene. V was shortened by 4 bases and J by 5 bases, with 20 bases between the two germline ends. The CDR3: CASSRTVTGSGTEAFF. In nucleotides, the CDR3 is TGCGCCAGCAGCCGTACCGTCACAGGGAGTGGGACTGAAGCTTTCTTT.

This clonotype occurred a few times. This chain uses TRBV29-1 with TRBJ2-3; 11 bases fit TRBD1. The V gene end was trimmed by 5 bases and the J gene end by 4 bases; junction bases not matched to a gene: 2. CDR1 and CDR2 from the germline V gene are SQVTM and ANQGSEA. The CDR3 has 13 amino acids. The CDR3 here is CSVRTGGADTQYF. CDR3 in DNA: TGCAGCGTTCGGACAGGGGGCGCAGATACGCAGTATTTT.

This clonotype was seen repeatedly, ten times or more. The J gene is TRBJ1-6, the V gene TRBV4-2, with unresolved D. The germline CDR1 and CDR2 sequences are LGHNA and YNFKEQ. The germline V and J ends were trimmed by 0 bases and 13 bases, with 16 bases remaining between them. The CDR3 spans 15 residues. This chain's CDR3 is CASSQDPGPEEPLHF. CDR3 DNA: TGTGCCAGCAGCCAAGATCCCGGTCCGGAGGAGCCCCTCCACTTT.

In its sample, this clonotype was seen many times. The V and J genes are TRBV20-1 and TRBJ1-6; no clear D gene. Germline V gives CDR1 DFQATT, CDR2 SNEGSKA (reference sequence). CDR3 length equals 12 residues. Trimming removed 6 bases at V and 8 bases at J, with 11 bases between. The CDR3 region is CSANESDSPLHF. CDR3 coding DNA: TGCAGTGCAAACGAAAGTGATTCACCCCTCCACTTT.

On this clonotype itself: Given the absence of the conserved phenylalanine or tryptophan at the CDR3 end, a read error is likely. The rearrangement uses TRBV6-5 and TRBJ1-2; D not certain. Germline CDR1 and CDR2: MNHEY and SVGAGI. Trimming left V 2 bases short and J 8 bases short, with 12 bases between. The CDR3 covers 13 residues. The chain's CDR3 is CASSYEGRRGYTL. In DNA form, the CDR3 reads TGTGCCAGCAGTTACGAGGGTCGAAGAGGCTACACCTTA.

J is TRBJ1-5 and V is TRBV7-2, with TRBD1 matching over 8 bases. From germline, CDR1 is SGHTA and CDR2 FQGNSA. The length of the CDR3 is 18 residues. Trimming cost V 4 bases and J 2 bases; bases outside gene matches: 13. As DNA, the CDR3 is TGTGCCAGCAGCTACAATCCGGGACAGGTTGGGGGCAATCAGCCCCAGCATTTT. Translated, it gives CASSYNPGQVGGNQPQHF.

There are a few counts of this clonotype. This chain connects TRBV3-1 to TRBJ1-5; 8 nucleotides agree with TRBD1. The CDR3 extends over 21 amino acids. The V gene end was trimmed by 1 base and the J gene end by 0 bases; junction bases not matched to a gene: 17. Germline V gene data show CDR1 as LGHDT and CDR2 as YNNKEL (reference sequence). The CDR3 DNA is TGTGCCAGCAGCCAAGGGTTTAGGAGTTGGCAGGGGGCCCGTAGCAATCAGCCCCAGCATTTT. Residues: CASSQGFRSWQGARSNQPQHF.

This clonotype was seen a few times. This sequence joins TRBV10-3 and TRBJ1-1, with D possibly matching TRBD1 (5 bases). Germline CDR1 and CDR2: ENHRY and SYGVKD. V was shortened by 6 bases and J by 1 base, with 9 bases between the two germline ends. This CDR3 comprises 13 residues. CDR3 coding DNA: TGTGCCATCAGAGTAACAGGGAACACTGAAGCTTTCTTT. Its protein is CAIRVTGNTEAFF.

This clonotype was recorded many times. The rearrangement uses TRBV20-1 and TRBJ2-3, with a possible D match to TRBD2 (5 bases). Trimming left V 0 bases short and J 7 bases short, with 14 bases between. Germline CDR1 DFQATT, CDR2 SNEGSKA (reference sequence). The CDR3 is 14 residues long. The CDR3 reads CSARDGRRAYTQYF. The CDR3 DNA follows: TGCAGTGCTAGAGACGGGCGGCGGGCGTATACGCAGTATTTT.

This clonotype showed up many times. The CDR3: CASSTEQGGYEQYV. The DNA of the CDR3 is TGTGCCAGCAGTACTGAGCAGGGAGGCTACGAGCAGTACGTC. The chain combines TRBV28 with TRBJ2-7, with D perhaps matching TRBD2 (6 bases). V was pared by 5 bases and J by 3 bases, with 14 bases between. Per germline, CDR1 MDHEN and CDR2 SYDVKM. The CDR3 spans 14 residues.

The genes are TRBV10-3 and TRBJ2-3; tentative D call: TRBD2 (5 bases). The CDR3 covers 13 residues. V was cut by 4 bases and J by 3 bases, with 8 bases left in between. Germline V gene lookup returns CDR1 ENHRY and CDR2 SYGVKD. CDR3 loop: CAISGGGTDTQYF. DNA for the CDR3: TGTGCCATCAGTGGCGGCGGGACAGATACGCAGTATTTT.

This chain connects TRBV5-1 to TRBJ1-1; tentative D call: TRBD1 (6 bases). Germline CDR1 reads SGHRS; CDR2 reads YFSETQ. Trimming left V 1 base short and J 2 bases short, with 9 bases between. The CDR3 runs 14 residues. CDR3 bases: TGCGCCAGCAGCTTGTGGGGGCGTAACACTGAAGCTTTCTTT. This sequence encodes CASSLWGRNTEAFF.

The chain carries TRBV5-5 and TRBJ2-3, with D perhaps matching TRBD2 (5 bases). V gave up 3 bases and J gave up 6 bases, with 14 bases separating them. The CDR3 is made up of 14 amino acids. Germline lookup yields CDR1 SGHKS and CDR2 YYEKEE (reference sequence). CDR3 loop: CASSSTRRADTQYF. In nucleotides, the CDR3 is TGTGCCAGCAGCTCTACTAGAAGGGCGGATACGCAGTATTTT.

V is TRBV4-3 and J is TRBJ2-1; D remains ambiguous. This CDR3 is built from 14 residues. Germline values: CDR1 LGHNA, CDR2 YSLEER. V was trimmed by 1 base and J by 2 bases, leaving 6 bases between them. The CDR3 is CASSQGRPYNEQFF. Here the CDR3 DNA reads TGCGCCAGCAGCCAAGGGAGACCCTACAATGAGCAGTTCTTC.